These 9 T cell receptor beta chains were all obtained from the same sample, sequenced in a study of neurological immune-mediated disorders. Each CDR3 protein is one row after TCRdb ran MiXCR on the 5' RACE reads. The sample lists 28,000 or so distinct CDR3 sequences; more than 10% were seen once. The specimen sequenced was PBMCs. These receptors all stem from a man between 60 and 75 years old in good health.

This clonotype is judged medium-sized. The rearrangement joins TRBV10-3 to TRBJ2-7, with TRBD2 identical over 9 bases. From germline, CDR1 is ENHRY and CDR2 SYGVKD. The CDR3 is 19 residues long. V was clipped by 0 bases and J by 3 bases; unmatched bases: 15. The CDR3 nucleotides are TGTGCCATCAGTGAGTCGGTTCTAGCGGGATACCCTCGACGCTACGAGCAGTACTTC. This sequence encodes CAISESVLAGYPRRYEQYF.

This clonotype is medium-sized in the sample. V is TRBV10-2 and J is TRBJ2-2; TRBD1 matches at 9 bases. This CDR3 region has 16 residues. J gave up 4 bases and V 2 bases, and 5 bases lay outside the gene matches. The germline V gene has CDR1 WSHSY and CDR2 SAAADI. The CDR3 DNA is TGCGCCAGCAGTGAGGGCCGGGACAGGGCCACCGGGGAGCTGTTTTTT. This encodes CASSEGRDRATGELFF.

The chain has TRBV5-6 and TRBJ2-7; TRBD2 is a possible D gene (7 bases). The V gene lost 1 base and the J gene lost 10 bases, with 18 bases spanning the gap. The CDR3 totals 14 residues. The germline gives CDR1 SGHDT, CDR2 YYEEEE. DNA for the CDR3: TGTGCCAGCAGCTTGCGGGGGGCTGATAACTATCAGTACTTC. It codes for CASSLRGADNYQYF.

This clonotype has at least ten counts. This chain joins TRBV7-9 and TRBJ2-2; 14 nucleotides match TRBD2. This CDR3 region has 18 residues. With 4 bases clipped from V and 4 bases from J, the junction kept 8 bases outside the gene matches. The germline V gene has CDR1 SEHNR and CDR2 FQNEAQ (reference sequence). The CDR3 DNA reads as TGTGCCAGCAGCTCACCAGAGGGACTAGCGGGAGTCACCGGGGAGCTGTTTTTT. Residues: CASSSPEGLAGVTGELFF.

The V call is TRBV18, the J call TRBJ2-1; TRBD2 agrees at 10 bases. Germline V gene sequence: CDR1 KGHSH, CDR2 LQKENI. Losses at the gene ends were 4 bases for V and 5 bases for J; bases not matched to a gene: 5. This CDR3 is 15 amino acids long. The CDR3 here is CASSQSGGADNEQFF. CDR3 nucleotide sequence: TGTGCCAGCTCACAGAGCGGGGGGGCCGACAATGAGCAGTTCTTC.

V and J are TRBV7-2 and TRBJ2-1; 9 positions match TRBD2. Germline assignment: CDR1 SGHTA and CDR2 FQGNSA. V lost 6 bases, J lost 0 bases, and 12 bases stayed unmatched. The CDR3 spans 18 residues. The CDR3: CASSPTSGTMGSYNEQFF. CDR3 coding DNA: TGTGCCAGCAGTCCGACTAGCGGAACTATGGGCTCCTACAATGAGCAGTTCTTC. Complete variable domain (other parts from reference TRBV7-2 and TRBJ2-1): GAGVSQSPSNKVTEKGKDVELRCDPISGHTALYWYRQSLGQGLEFLIYFQGNSAPDKSGLPSDRFSAERTGGSVSTLTIQRTQQEDSAVYLCASSPTSGTMGSYNEQFFGPGTRLTVL.

On this clonotype itself: One junction end does not reproduce the germline sequence, and a read error may be involved. The V call is TRBV20-1, the J call TRBJ1-1, with 8 bases that match TRBD1. The CDR3 extends over 12 amino acids. Germline V gene data show CDR1 as DFQATT and CDR2 as SNEGSKA (reference sequence). Written as DNA, the CDR3 is TGCAGTGCCCCGGACAGGGCCACTGAAGATTTATTT. This codes for CSAPDRATEDLF.

This clonotype was observed many times. V and J are TRBV5-5 and TRBJ1-1, with D uncertain. Germline CDR1 SGHKS, CDR2 YYEKEE (reference sequence). Between the trimmed V and J ends, which lost 0 bases and 7 bases, there was a span of 7 bases. The CDR3 spans 12 residues. The DNA of the CDR3 is TGTGCCAGCAGCTTGGGGGTGTATGAAGCTTTCTTT. It codes for CASSLGVYEAFF.

This clonotype was detected many times. The chain recombines TRBV5-1 with TRBJ2-1; no firm D call. CDR1 and CDR2 (germline): SGHRS, YFSETQ. The CDR3 runs 13 residues. Trimming stripped 0 bases from V and 5 bases from J, with 6 bases between. CDR3 nucleotides: TGCGCCAGCAGCTTGGGCAGTAACAATGAGCAGTTCTTC. Translated, it gives CASSLGSNNEQFF.